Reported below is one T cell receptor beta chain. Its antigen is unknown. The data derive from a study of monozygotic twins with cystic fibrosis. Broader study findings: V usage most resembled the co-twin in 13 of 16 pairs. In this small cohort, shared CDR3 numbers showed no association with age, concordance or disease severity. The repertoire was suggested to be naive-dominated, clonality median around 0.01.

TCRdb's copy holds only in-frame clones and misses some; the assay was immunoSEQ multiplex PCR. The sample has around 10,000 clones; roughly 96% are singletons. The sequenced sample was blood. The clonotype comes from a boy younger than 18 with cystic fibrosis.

The CDR3 DNA reads as TGTGCCAGCAGCTCTCGACTAGCGGGCCAAGAGACCCAGTACTTC. The encoded protein is CASSSRLAGQETQYF. This rearrangement joins TRBV7-8 to TRBJ2-5; 10 bases match TRBD2. V lost 4 bases and J lost 1; bases outside the gene matches: 3. Germline CDR1 SGHVS, CDR2 FQNEAQ. CDR3 size: 15 residues. The variable domain in full, completed from reference TRBV7-8 and TRBJ2-5, reads GAGVSQSPRYKVAKRGQDVALRCDPISGHVSLFWYQQALGQGPEFLTYFQNEAQLDKSGLPSDRFFAERPEGSVSTLKIQRTQQEDSAVYLCASSSRLAGQETQYFGPGTRLLVL.